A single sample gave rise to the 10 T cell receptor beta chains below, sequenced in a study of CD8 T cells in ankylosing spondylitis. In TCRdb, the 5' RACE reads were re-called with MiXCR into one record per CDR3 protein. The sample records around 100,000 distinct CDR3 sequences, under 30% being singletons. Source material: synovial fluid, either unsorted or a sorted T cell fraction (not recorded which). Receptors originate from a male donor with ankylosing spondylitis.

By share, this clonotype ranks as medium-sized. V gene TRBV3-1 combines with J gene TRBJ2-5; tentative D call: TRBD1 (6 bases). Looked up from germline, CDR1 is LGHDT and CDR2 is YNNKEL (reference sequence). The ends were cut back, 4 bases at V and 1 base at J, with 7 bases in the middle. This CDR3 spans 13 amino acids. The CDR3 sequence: CASSPRGQETQYF. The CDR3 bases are TGTGCCAGCAGCCCCAGGGGCCAAGAGACCCAGTACTTC.

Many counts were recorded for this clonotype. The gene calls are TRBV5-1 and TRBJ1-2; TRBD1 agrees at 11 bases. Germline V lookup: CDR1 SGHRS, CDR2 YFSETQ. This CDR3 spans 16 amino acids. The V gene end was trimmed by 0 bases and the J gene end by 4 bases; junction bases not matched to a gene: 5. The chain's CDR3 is CASSLGTGGEGYGYTF. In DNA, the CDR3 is TGCGCCAGCAGCTTGGGGACAGGGGGCGAAGGCTATGGCTACACCTTC.

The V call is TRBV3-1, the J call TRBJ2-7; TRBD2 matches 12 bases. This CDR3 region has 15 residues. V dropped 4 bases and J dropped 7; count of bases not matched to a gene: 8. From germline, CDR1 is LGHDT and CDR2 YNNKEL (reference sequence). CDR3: CASSPSSGRAGEQYF. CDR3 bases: TGTGCCAGCAGCCCCTCTAGCGGGAGGGCAGGGGAGCAGTACTTC.

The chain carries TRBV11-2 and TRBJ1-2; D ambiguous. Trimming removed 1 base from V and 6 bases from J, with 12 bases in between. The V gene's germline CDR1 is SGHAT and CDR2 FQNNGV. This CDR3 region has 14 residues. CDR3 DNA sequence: TGTGCCAGCAGCTTAGTAGGTCCCGAGAATGGCTACACCTTC. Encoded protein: CASSLVGPENGYTF.

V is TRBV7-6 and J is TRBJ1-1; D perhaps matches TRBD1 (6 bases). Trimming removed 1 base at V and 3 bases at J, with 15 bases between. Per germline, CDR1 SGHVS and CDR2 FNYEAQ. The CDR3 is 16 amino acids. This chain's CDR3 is CASSLDLTGRHTEAFF. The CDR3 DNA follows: TGTGCCAGCAGCTTAGATCTGACAGGCCGGCACACTGAAGCTTTCTTT.

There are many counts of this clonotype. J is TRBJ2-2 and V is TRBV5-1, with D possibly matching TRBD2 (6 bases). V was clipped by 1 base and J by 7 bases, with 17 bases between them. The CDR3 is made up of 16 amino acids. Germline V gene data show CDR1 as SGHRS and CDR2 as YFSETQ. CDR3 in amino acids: CASSLIQRVIDGELFF. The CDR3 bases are TGCGCCAGCAGCTTGATCCAGCGGGTGATAGACGGGGAGCTGTTTTTT.

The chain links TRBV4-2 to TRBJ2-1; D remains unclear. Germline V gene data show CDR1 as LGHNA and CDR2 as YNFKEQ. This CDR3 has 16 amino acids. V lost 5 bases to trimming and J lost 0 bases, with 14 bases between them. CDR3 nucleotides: TGTGCCAGCAGCTCCGATGGCCCGAGCTCCTACAATGAGCAGTTCTTC. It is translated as CASSSDGPSSYNEQFF.

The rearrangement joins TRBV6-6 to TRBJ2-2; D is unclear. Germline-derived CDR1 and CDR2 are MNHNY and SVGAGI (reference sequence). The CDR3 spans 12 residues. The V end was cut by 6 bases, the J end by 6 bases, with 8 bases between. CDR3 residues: CASSRGPGELFF. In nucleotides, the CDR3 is TGTGCCAGCAGCCGCGGTCCCGGGGAGCTGTTTTTT.

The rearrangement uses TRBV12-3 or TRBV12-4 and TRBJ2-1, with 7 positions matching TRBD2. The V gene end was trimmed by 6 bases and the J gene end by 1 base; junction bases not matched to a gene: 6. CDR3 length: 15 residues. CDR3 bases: TGTGCCAGCAGCTCATCTAGCGGATCCTACAATGAGCAGTTCTTC. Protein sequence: CASSSSSGSYNEQFF.

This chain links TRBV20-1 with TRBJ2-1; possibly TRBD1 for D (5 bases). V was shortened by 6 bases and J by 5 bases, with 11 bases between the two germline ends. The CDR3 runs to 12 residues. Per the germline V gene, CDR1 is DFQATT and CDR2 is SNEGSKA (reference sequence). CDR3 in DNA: TGCAGTGCCCCCTTACAGGACAATGAGCAGTTCTTC. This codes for CSAPLQDNEQFF.